This T cell receptor (beta chain) was identified in a study of cytomegalovirus exposure and HLA in healthy donors. Comment on this clone: The antigen remains unidentified. At the DNA level, this CDR3 is encoded by other sequences in the same sample as well.

Study-level points and caveats: Rare TCR sequences predominated, though certain public TCRs were found in many donors. For TCR beta chains, V- and J-gene trimming was later linked to a missense DCLRE1C variant.

Per germline, CDR1 MGHRA and CDR2 YSYEKL. This CDR3 contains 14 residues. Germline trimming cut 6 bases from V and 5 bases from J; bases unmatched to any gene: 4. Primers included in the PCR were 60 Vbeta and 13 Jbeta primers. The protocol was immunoSEQ multiplex PCR, while the TCRdb copy is restricted to in-frame clones and leaves out a portion. In the table there are some 150,000 clones, about 78% of which are singletons. The chain couples TRBV4-1 to TRBJ2-7; 13 bases align to TRBD2. The receptor was derived from a man over 45 in good health and CMV-seropositive. Sequencing was performed on PBMCs. CDR3 in DNA: TGCGCCAGCAGTCAACTAGCGGGAGGGAACGAGCAGTACTTC. This encodes CASSQLAGGNEQYF.